The present T cell receptor (beta chain) was sequenced within a study of T cells in Graves' hyperthyroidism and ophthalmopathy. Study in general: The initial diagnosis was the point when peripheral blood was collected, ahead of any treatment.

Study findings and constraints: A 13 V-J model separated ophthalmopathy from stable hyperthyroidism.

TCR beta CDR3 regions were amplified from RNA transcripts. First-round RT-PCR with HTBI primers amplified the TCR CDR3 region. Via MiXCR, TCRdb re-called the multiplex PCR reads, giving one row per CDR3 protein. The profile shows 300,000 to 450,000 distinct CDR3 sequences, around 15% of them singletons. As for this clonotype: The antigen is not known.

V was cut by 7 bases and J by 4 bases, with 13 bases left in between. The CDR3 runs 13 residues. Per germline, CDR1 MNHNS and CDR2 SASEGT. The sequencing sample was made of blood. The V and J genes are TRBV6-1 and TRBJ2-5; D not certain. The receptor's source is a woman under 40 with Graves' ophthalmopathy. CDR3 protein: CASTGLRGETQYF. In nucleotides, the CDR3 is TGTGCCAGCACGGGTTTACGAGGAGAGACCCAGTACTTC.